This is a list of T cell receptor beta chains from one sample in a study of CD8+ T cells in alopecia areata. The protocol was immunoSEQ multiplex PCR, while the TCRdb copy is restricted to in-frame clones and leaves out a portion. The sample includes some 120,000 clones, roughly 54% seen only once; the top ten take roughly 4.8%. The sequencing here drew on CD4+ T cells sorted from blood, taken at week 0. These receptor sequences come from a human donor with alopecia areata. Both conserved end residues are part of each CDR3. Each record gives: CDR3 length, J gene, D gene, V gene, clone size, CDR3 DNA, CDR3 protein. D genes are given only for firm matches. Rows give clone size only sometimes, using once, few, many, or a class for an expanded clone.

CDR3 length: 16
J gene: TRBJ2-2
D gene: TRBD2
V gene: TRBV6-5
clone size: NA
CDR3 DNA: TGTGCCAGCAGTTACATAACTAGCGTCCAGGCCGGGGAGCTGTTTTTT
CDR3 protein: CASSYITSVQAGELFF

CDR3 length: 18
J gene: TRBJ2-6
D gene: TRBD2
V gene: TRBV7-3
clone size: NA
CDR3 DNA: TGTGCCAGCAGCCCCGTTGGACTAGCGTCCTCTGGGGCCAACGTCCTGACTTTC
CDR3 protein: CASSPVGLASSGANVLTF

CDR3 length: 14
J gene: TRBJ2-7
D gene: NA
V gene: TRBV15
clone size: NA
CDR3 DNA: TGTGCCACCAGCAGAGAGTATGGCGGCTACGAGCAGTACTTC
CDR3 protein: CATSREYGGYEQYF

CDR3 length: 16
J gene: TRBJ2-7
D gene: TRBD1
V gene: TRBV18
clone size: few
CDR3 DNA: TGTGCCAGCTCACCTTCAACAGGGGGGAACTCTTACGAGCAGTACTTC
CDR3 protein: CASSPSTGGNSYEQYF

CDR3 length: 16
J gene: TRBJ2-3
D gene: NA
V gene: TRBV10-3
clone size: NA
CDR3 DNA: TGTGCCATCAGTGAGTTTTCCGGAGGAGGCGCAGATACGCAGTATTTT
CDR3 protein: CAISEFSGGGADTQYF

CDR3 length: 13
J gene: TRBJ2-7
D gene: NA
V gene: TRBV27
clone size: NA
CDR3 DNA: TGTGCCAGCAGTAGGGACACCAACTACGAGCAGTACTTC
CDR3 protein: CASSRDTNYEQYF

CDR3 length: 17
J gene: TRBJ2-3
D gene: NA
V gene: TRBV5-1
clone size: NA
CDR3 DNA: TGCGCCAGCAGCTTCGGTAGTTCGGGGATCGGCACAGATACGCAGTATTTT
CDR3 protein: CASSFGSSGIGTDTQYF

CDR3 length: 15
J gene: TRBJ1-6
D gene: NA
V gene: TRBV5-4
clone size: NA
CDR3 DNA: TGTGCCAGCAGCCCCCAGGGAGGGGATAATTCACCCCTCCACTTT
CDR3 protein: CASSPQGGDNSPLHF

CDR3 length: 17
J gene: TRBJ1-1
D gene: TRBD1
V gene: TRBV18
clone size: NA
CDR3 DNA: TGTGCCAGCTCACCGGGGACAGGGGGAATTAAGGCCGCTGAAGCTTTCTTT
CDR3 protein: CASSPGTGGIKAAEAFF

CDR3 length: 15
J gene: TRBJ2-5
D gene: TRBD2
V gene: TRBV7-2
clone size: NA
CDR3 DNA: TGTGCCAGCAGCTTAGCGAGCGGGGGGCCGGCGACCCAGTACTTC
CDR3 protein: CASSLASGGPATQYF

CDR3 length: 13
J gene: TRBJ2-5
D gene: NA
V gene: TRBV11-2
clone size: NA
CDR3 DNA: TGTGCCAGCAGCTTAGAAGGGCAAGAGACCCAGTACTTC
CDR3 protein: CASSLEGQETQYF

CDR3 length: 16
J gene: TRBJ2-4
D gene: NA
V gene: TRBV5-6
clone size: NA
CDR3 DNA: TGTGCCAGCAGCTTGTGGAGACTTCTAGCCAAAAACATTCAGTACTTC
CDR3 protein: CASSLWRLLAKNIQYF

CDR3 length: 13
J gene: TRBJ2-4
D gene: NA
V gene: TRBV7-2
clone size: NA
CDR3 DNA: TGTGCCAGCAGCTTAGGGAGGCAGGGGACGGGCTACTTC
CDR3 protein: CASSLGRQGTGYF

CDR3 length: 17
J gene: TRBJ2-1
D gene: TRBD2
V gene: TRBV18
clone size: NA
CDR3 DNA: TGTGCCAGCTCGCCGACTGTTCTTAGCGGGGCCTACAATGAGCAGTTCTTC
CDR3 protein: CASSPTVLSGAYNEQFF

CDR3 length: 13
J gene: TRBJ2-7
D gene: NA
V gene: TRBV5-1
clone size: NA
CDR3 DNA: TGCGCCAGCAGCCCCGGCAGCTCCTACGAGCAGTACTTC
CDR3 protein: CASSPGSSYEQYF

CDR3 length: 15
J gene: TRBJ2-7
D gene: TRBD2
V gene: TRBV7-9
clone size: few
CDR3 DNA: TGTGCCAGCAGCTTAGTACGCGGGGGATCCTACGAGCAGTACTTC
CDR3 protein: CASSLVRGGSYEQYF

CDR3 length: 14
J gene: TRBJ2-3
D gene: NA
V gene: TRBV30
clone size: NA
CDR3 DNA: TGTGCCTCAGATTTGGGCGGAAACACAGATACGCAGTATTTT
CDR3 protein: CASDLGGNTDTQYF

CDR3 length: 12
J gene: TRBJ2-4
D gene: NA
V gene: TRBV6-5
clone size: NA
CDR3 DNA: TGTGCCAGCAGTTACTCGGCGGAGGATCAGTACTTC
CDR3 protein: CASSYSAEDQYF

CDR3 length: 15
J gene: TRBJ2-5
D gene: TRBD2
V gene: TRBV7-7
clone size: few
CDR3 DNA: TGTGCCAGCAGTATCTATCGGGGGGAGCAAGAGACCCAGTACTTC
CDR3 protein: CASSIYRGEQETQYF

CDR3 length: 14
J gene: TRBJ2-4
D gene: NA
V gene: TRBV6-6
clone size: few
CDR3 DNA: TGTGCCAGCAGAGACAACCTGATCAAAAACATTCAGTACTTC
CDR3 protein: CASRDNLIKNIQYF

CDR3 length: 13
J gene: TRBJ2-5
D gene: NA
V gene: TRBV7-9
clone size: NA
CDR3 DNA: TGTGCCAGCAGCTTAGACCACCAAGAGACCCAGTACTTC
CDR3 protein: CASSLDHQETQYF

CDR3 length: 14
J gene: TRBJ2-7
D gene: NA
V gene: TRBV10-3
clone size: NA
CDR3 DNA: TGTGCCATCAGCCCGACAGGTCTCTCCTACGAGCAGTACTTC
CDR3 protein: CAISPTGLSYEQYF

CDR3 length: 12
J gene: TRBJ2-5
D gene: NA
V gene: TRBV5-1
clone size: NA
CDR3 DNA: TGCGCCAGCAGCCAGAAACAAGAGACCCAGTACTTC
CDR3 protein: CASSQKQETQYF

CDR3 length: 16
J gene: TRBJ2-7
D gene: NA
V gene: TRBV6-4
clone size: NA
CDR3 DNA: TGTGCCAGCAGTGACTCAGGGGGAACAGGGACCTACGAGCAGTACTTC
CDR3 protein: CASSDSGGTGTYEQYF

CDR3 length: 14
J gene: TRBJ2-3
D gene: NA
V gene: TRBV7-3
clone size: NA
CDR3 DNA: TGTGCCAGCAGCTTTAACGGGGGAACAGATACGCAGTATTTT
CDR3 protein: CASSFNGGTDTQYF

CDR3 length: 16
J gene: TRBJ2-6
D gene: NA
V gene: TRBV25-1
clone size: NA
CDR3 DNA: TGTGCCAGCAGTGGGCTCGGTTCGGCTGGGGCCAACGTCCTGACTTTC
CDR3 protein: CASSGLGSAGANVLTF

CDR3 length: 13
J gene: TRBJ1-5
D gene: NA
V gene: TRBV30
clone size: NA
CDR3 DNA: TGTGCCTGGGAGGACGGTAGCAATCAGCCCCAGCATTTT
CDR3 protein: CAWEDGSNQPQHF

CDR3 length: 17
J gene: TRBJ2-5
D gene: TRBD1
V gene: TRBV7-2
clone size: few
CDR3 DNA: TGTGCCAGCAGCTTAGGGCAGGGGGCCCCCCTACAAGAGACCCAGTACTTC
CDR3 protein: CASSLGQGAPLQETQYF

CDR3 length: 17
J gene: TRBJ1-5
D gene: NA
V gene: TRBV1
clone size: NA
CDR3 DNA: TGCACCAGCAGACTCCCGGGACAGGTTCTTAGCAATCAGCCCCAGCATTTT
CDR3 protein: CTSRLPGQVLSNQPQHF

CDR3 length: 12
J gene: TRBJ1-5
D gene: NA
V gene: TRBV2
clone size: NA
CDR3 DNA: TGTGCCAGCACCGTCGGGAATCAGCCCCAGCATTTT
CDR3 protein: CASTVGNQPQHF

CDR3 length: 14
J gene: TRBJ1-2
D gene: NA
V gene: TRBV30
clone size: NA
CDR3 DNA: TGTGCCTGGATTCGACAGGCTTCTAACTATGGCTACACCTTC
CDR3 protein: CAWIRQASNYGYTF

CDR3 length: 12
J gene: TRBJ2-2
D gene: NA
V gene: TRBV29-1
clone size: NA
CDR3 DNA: TGCAGCGTTCTCGGGAACACCGGGGAGCTGTTTTTT
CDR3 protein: CSVLGNTGELFF

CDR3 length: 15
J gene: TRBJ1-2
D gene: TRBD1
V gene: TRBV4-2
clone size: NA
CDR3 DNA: TGTGCCAGCAGCCAAGATTCCGGGACAGCCTATTATTCCACCTTC
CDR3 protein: CASSQDSGTAYYSTF

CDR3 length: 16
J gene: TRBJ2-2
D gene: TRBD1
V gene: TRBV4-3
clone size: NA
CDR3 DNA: TGCGCCAGCAGCCAAGAACAGGGGCTCTCAACCGGGGAGCTGTTTTTT
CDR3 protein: CASSQEQGLSTGELFF

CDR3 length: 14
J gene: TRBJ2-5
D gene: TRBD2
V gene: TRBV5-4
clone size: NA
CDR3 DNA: TGTGCCAGCAGCTCCCGTGCGGGGGAAGAGACCCAGTACTTC
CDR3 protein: CASSSRAGEETQYF

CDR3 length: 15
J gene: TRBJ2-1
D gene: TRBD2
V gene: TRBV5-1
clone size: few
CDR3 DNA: TGCGCCAGCAGCCCCAACCTAGCGGGTGTGGATGAGCAGTTCTTC
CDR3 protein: CASSPNLAGVDEQFF

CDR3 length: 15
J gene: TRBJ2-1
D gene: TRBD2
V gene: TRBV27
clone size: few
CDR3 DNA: TGTGCCAGCAGTCTAGCGGATCCTTCCTACAATGAGCAGTTCTTC
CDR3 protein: CASSLADPSYNEQFF

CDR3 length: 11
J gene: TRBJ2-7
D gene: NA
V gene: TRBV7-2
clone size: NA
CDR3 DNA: TGTGCCAGCAGCGCCGCCTACGAGCAGTACTTC
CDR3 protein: CASSAAYEQYF

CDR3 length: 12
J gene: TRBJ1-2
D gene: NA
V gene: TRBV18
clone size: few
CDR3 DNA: TGTGCCAGCTCACCACCGTTAGCGGGCTACACCTTC
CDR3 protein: CASSPPLAGYTF

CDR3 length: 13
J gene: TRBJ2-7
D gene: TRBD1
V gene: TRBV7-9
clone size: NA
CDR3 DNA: TGTGCCAGTGGGACAGGGGGACATGGCGAGCAGTACTTC
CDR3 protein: CASGTGGHGEQYF

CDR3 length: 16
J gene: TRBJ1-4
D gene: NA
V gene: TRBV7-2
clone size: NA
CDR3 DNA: TGTGCCAGCAGCCCCTATTTGGGTACGGCTAATGAAAAACTGTTTTTT
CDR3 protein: CASSPYLGTANEKLFF

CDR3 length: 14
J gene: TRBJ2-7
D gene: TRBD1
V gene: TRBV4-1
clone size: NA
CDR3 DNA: TGCGCCAGCAGCCTTGACAGGGGAACCTACGAGCAGTACTTC
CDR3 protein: CASSLDRGTYEQYF

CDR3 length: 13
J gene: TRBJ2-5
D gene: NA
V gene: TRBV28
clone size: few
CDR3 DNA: TGTGCCAGCCGAAACACAGGGTTAGAGACCCAGTACTTC
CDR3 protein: CASRNTGLETQYF

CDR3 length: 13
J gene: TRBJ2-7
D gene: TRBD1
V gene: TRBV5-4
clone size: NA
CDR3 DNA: TGTGCCAGCAGCCCGGGACAGTCCTACGAGCAGTACTTC
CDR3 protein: CASSPGQSYEQYF

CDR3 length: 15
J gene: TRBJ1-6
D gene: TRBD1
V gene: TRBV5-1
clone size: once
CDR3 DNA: TGCGCCAGCAGCACAAGGACAGGGGCTGATTCACCCCTCCACTTT
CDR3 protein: CASSTRTGADSPLHF

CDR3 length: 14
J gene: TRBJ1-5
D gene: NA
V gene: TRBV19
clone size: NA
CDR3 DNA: TGTGCCAGTAGTCCTGGGGCGGTCGCAGGGCCCCAGCATTTT
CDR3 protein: CASSPGAVAGPQHF

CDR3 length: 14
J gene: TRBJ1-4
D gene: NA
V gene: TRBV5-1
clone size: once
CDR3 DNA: TGCGCCAGCAGCTCAAACACCGGCAGTGAAAAACTGTTTTTT
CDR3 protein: CASSSNTGSEKLFF

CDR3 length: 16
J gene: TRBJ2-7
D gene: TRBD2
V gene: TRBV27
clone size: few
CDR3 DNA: TGTGCCAGCAGTTTATCGATATCCAGCGGGAGGGCTGAGCAGTACTTC
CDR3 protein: CASSLSISSGRAEQYF

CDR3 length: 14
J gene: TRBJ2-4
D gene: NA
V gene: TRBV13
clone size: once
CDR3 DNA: TGTGCCAGCAGATCCCTTTCCGGGAAGAACATTCAGTACTTC
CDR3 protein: CASRSLSGKNIQYF

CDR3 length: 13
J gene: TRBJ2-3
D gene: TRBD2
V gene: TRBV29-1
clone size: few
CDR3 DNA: TGCAGCGTTTTAAGCGGGGCCAAGGGGACGCAGTATTTT
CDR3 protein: CSVLSGAKGTQYF

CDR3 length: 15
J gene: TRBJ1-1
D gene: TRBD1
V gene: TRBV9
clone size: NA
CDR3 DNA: TGTGCCAGCAGCGTAGTCGACAGGGGGTACACTGAAGCTTTCTTT
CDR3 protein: CASSVVDRGYTEAFF

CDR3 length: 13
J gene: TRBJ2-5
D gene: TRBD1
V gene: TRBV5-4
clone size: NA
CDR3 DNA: TGTGCCAGCAGCGACAGGGTTGAAGAGACCCAGTACTTC
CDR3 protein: CASSDRVEETQYF